The rows below give T cell receptor beta chains drawn from one sample of a study of shared clonotypes between healthy human individuals. Libraries were prepared by immunoSEQ multiplex PCR; TCRdb keeps only in-frame clonotypes and omits some of them. Altogether hundreds of thousands of clones are present, 77% being singletons, with the ten largest covering 12%. Sequenced input: PBMCs. The receptor set was obtained from a woman in her 40s in good health. Some clones in this sample may be carry-over from other donors' samples. The CDR3 runs from the conserved cysteine through the conserved F or W. Each record gives: D gene, clone size, J gene, V gene, CDR3 DNA, CDR3 protein. A D gene is named only where the DNA matches it firmly. Not all rows give a size; the values are once, few, many and, for expanded clones, a class.

TRBD1,.,TRBJ2-1,TRBV29-1,TGCAGCGTTGGACAGGGGGATGAGCAGTTCTTC,CSVGQGDEQFF
TRBD1,.,TRBJ1-4,TRBV27,TGTGCCAGCAGTAGACAGGGTTATGAAAAACTGTTTTTT,CASSRQGYEKLFF
TRBD1,.,TRBJ2-1,TRBV11-2,TGTGCCAGCAGCTTAAAAGGGGGCTGGCAGTTCTTC,CASSLKGGWQFF
TRBD1,few,TRBJ1-1,TRBV28,TGTGCCAGCAGTTTTTCCTACAGGGGGTATGGTGAAGCTTTCTTT,CASSFSYRGYGEAFF
TRBD1,.,TRBJ2-2,TRBV18,TGTGCCAGCTCAAAGGGACAGGCGAACACCGGGGAGCTGTTTTTT,CASSKGQANTGELFF
TRBD2,once,TRBJ2-7,TRBV5-1,TGCGCCAGCAGCTTGATTCCTAGCGGCTCCTACGAGCAGTACTTC,CASSLIPSGSYEQYF
.,.,TRBJ1-5,TRBV27,TGTGCCAGCAGCTACGACAGACAAAGGCAGCCCCAGCATTTT,CASSYDRQRQPQHF
.,.,TRBJ1-1,TRBV30,TGTGCCTGGAGTGGGTACAGGTTTAACACTGAAGCTTTCTTT,CAWSGYRFNTEAFF
TRBD1,many,TRBJ1-4,TRBV28,TGTGCCAGCAGCGTTTCTGGGGCCGACAGGGCTTTGGAAAAACTGTTTTTT,CASSVSGADRALEKLFF
.,few,TRBJ1-2,TRBV6-1,TGTGCCAGCAGGCCCGACAGGTCCAGGGGCTACACCTTC,CASRPDRSRGYTF
.,.,TRBJ2-3,TRBV9,TGTGCCAGCAGCGTAGATGGGCGGAGCGGTGGCACAGATACGCAGTATTTT,CASSVDGRSGGTDTQYF
TRBD2,.,TRBJ2-1,TRBV29-1,TGCAGTGTGGGCGGGGGGGGCGCTAGCTCCTACAATGAGCAGTTCTTC,CSVGGGGASSYNEQFF
TRBD2,once,TRBJ2-7,TRBV27,TGTGCCAGCAGTCGGGCGGGAGCCTACGAGCAGTACTTC,CASSRAGAYEQYF
.,.,TRBJ2-7,TRBV30,TGTGCCTGGACAACAGCTACCTACGGGCAGTGCTTC,CAWTTATYGQCF
TRBD2,.,TRBJ2-5,TRBV7-2,TGTGCCAGCAGCCCGTTGGGCGGGAGTGAGACCCAGTACTTC,CASSPLGGSETQYF
TRBD1,.,TRBJ2-2,TRBV7-3,TGTGCCAGCAGCCTCAGAGGGGGCTCAGGCGGGGAGCTGTTTTTT,CASSLRGGSGGELFF
.,.,TRBJ2-5,TRBV6-5,TGTGCCAGCAGTTATCACAGGAGTAGGGAGACCCAGTACTTC,CASSYHRSRETQYF
.,.,TRBJ2-3,TRBV6-4,TGTGCCAGCAGTGATACAGGGAGGGCAGATACGCAGTATTTT,CASSDTGRADTQYF
.,.,TRBJ2-7,TRBV6-6,TGTGCCAGTGGTGGAGTTCGGGAGAGTGAGCAGTACTTC,CASGGVRESEQYF
.,.,TRBJ2-1,TRBV5-6,TGTGCCAGCAGTATTCAGGGACCTAATGAGCAGTTCTTC,CASSIQGPNEQFF
.,.,TRBJ1-3,TRBV4-1,TGCGCCAGCAGTCACCTTGGGAGTCACACCATATATTTT,CASSHLGSHTIYF
TRBD2,few,TRBJ2-4,TRBV11-1,TGTGCCAGCAGCGTAACGGGGACTAGCGGTTTTAACATTCAGTACTTC,CASSVTGTSGFNIQYF
TRBD1,.,TRBJ1-3,TRBV7-8,TGTGCCAGCAGCCAGGGGGCAGGGGCTGGAAACACCATATATTTT,CASSQGAGAGNTIYF
.,many,TRBJ2-2,TRBV5-4,TGTGCCAGCAGCTTGGGACTAGTGACGAGCACCGGGGAGCTGTTTTTT,CASSLGLVTSTGELFF
.,many,TRBJ1-2,TRBV30,TGTGCCTGGAGTGTAACCCGACTCTATGGCTACACCTTC,CAWSVTRLYGYTF
.,.,TRBJ1-4,TRBV4-2,TGTGCCAGCAGCCAAGCCCGGACAGCCAGTAATGAAAAACTGTTTTTT,CASSQARTASNEKLFF
.,.,TRBJ2-7,TRBV11-2,TGTGCCAGCAGCCCCGGGGCACGGGACGAGCAGTACTTC,CASSPGARDEQYF
.,.,TRBJ2-7,TRBV6-1,TGTGCCAGCCAATTGGGGGGGGCGGGCTACGAGCAGTACTTC,CASQLGGAGYEQYF
TRBD1,.,TRBJ2-1,TRBV10-3,TGTGCCATCAGTATGCTGACAGGGAGCTCCTACAATGAGCAGTTCTTC,CAISMLTGSSYNEQFF
.,.,TRBJ1-2,TRBV19,TGTGCCAGTAGTATAGTCGGCAGCCAGGCCCACTATGGCTACACCTTC,CASSIVGSQAHYGYTF
.,.,TRBJ1-2,TRBV11-2,TGTGCCAGCAGCTTAGATCGGCGTGCGGAAACTAACTATGGCTACACCTTC,CASSLDRRAETNYGYTF
TRBD1,few,TRBJ1-1,TRBV4-3,TGCGCCAGCAGCCAGGGACAGGGGGCTCTTGGGAACACTGAAGCTTTCTTT,CASSQGQGALGNTEAFF
TRBD2,.,TRBJ2-1,TRBV9,TGTGCCAGCACCCGGACTAGCGGGAGGGAATCCGACAATGAGCAGTTCTTC,CASTRTSGRESDNEQFF
TRBD1,.,TRBJ1-1,TRBV7-9,TGTGCCAGCATCACTAGAGGACAGGGTGTCACTGAAGCTTTCTTT,CASITRGQGVTEAFF
TRBD2,.,TRBJ2-5,TRBV27,TGTGCCAGCAGTTCTAGCGGGAGGGCCCGAGAGACCCAGTACTTC,CASSSSGRARETQYF
TRBD1,.,TRBJ2-7,TRBV5-5,TGTGCCAGCAGCTTGGCCCGACAGGGGACCTACGAGCAGTACTTC,CASSLARQGTYEQYF
.,few,TRBJ2-5,TRBV4-3,TGCGCCAGCAGCCAAGATTTCCTTTCAGGGGGGGGACAAGAGACCCAGTACTTC,CASSQDFLSGGGQETQYF
TRBD2,once,TRBJ2-1,TRBV10-2,TGCGCCAGCAGTGAGTCACTAGCGAATCCGGAGCAGTTCTTC,CASSESLANPEQFF
TRBD1,.,TRBJ1-1,TRBV14,TGTGCCAGCAGCCAAGATTTCAGGGGGGGGAACACTGAAGCTTTCTTT,CASSQDFRGGNTEAFF
.,few,TRBJ2-1,TRBV28,TGTGCCAGCAGTTTAGCCTACACAGGACTGGCCTACAATGAGCAGTTCTTC,CASSLAYTGLAYNEQFF
.,.,TRBJ1-2,TRBV7-9,TGTGCCAGCAGCTCTCACCCCGTCTATGGCTACACCTTC,CASSSHPVYGYTF
.,.,TRBJ2-1,TRBV27,TGTGCCAGCAGGCGAACGGGGACATTGGAGCAGTTCTTC,CASRRTGTLEQFF
TRBD1,.,TRBJ1-6,TRBV30,TGTGCCTGGAGTTGGGGGACAGCAAATTCACCCCTCCACTTT,CAWSWGTANSPLHF
.,.,TRBJ2-7,TRBV28,TGTGCCAGCAGTTTAATTCAAAGGGAGCAGTACTTC,CASSLIQREQYF
.,.,TRBJ2-7,TRBV5-6,TGTGCCAGCAGCTTGGCGGCCACGCGCGAGCAGTACTTC,CASSLAATREQYF
.,.,TRBJ2-3,TRBV2,TGTGCCAGCAGGGGGGGCCGGGTAGGGCCCGATACGCAGTATTTT,CASRGGRVGPDTQYF
.,once,TRBJ1-5,TRBV4-1,TGCGCCAGCAGCCCGGGGGGTGGTGGCCACAATCAGCCCCAGCATTTT,CASSPGGGGHNQPQHF
.,.,TRBJ1-4,TRBV27,TGTGCCAGCAGTTCACGGCAGCTTAATAATGAAAAACTGTTTTTT,CASSSRQLNNEKLFF
.,.,TRBJ1-1,TRBV5-1,TGCGCCAGCAGCTTGGCGGGGACGGATGAAGCTTTCTTT,CASSLAGTDEAFF
.,.,TRBJ2-3,TRBV19,TGTGCCAGTAGTAGTTCCCAGTCAGATACGCAGTATTTT,CASSSSQSDTQYF
TRBD2,.,TRBJ2-2,TRBV27,TGTGCCAGCAGTCCCCTCGCGGGGGTCGGGGAGCTGTTTTTT,CASSPLAGVGELFF
.,.,TRBJ1-1,TRBV2,TGTGCCAGCAGTGTACGTACTGAAGCTTTCTTT,CASSVRTEAFF
.,.,TRBJ1-5,TRBV28,TGTGCCAGCAACCGGATTAATCAGCCCCAGCATTTT,CASNRINQPQHF
TRBD1,.,TRBJ2-7,TRBV5-1,TGCGCCAGCAGCTTGGGGACAGGAGCAACAGGCGAGCAGTACTTC,CASSLGTGATGEQYF
TRBD1,many,TRBJ1-2,TRBV2,TGTGCCAGCAGTTTGGACAGGGGGCCCTATGGCTACACCTTC,CASSLDRGPYGYTF
TRBD1,.,TRBJ2-7,TRBV18,TGTGCCAGCTCACGATCGAATTACCGGGACAGGGGCTACGAGCAGTACTTC,CASSRSNYRDRGYEQYF